The present T cell receptor (beta chain) was sequenced within a study of T-cell memory formation after mild COVID-19. V was trimmed by 5 bases and J by 8 bases, leaving 9 bases between them. There are 12 residues in the CDR3. Using its own MiXCR run on the 5' RACE reads, TCRdb lists one record per CDR3 protein. The sample includes 250,000 to 300,000 distinct CDR3 sequences, about 17% of them seen just once. This clonotype showed up just a few times. The specimen sequenced was PBMCs or a T cell subset sorted from them (not recorded which). The sequence came from a man between 18 and 29 years old who had mild COVID-19 (a few samples of this study predate the infection). Cell type and time point are not known. The rearrangement joins TRBV12-3 or TRBV12-4 to TRBJ2-2; D might be TRBD1 (6 bases). The CDR3 loop is CASSTGLGELFF. CDR3 nucleotides: TGTGCCAGCAGTACAGGGTTGGGGGAGCTGTTTTTT.